The clone carrying this T cell receptor (beta chain) showed up just a few times. The antigen remains unidentified. V lost 0 bases to trimming and J lost 8 bases, with 13 bases between them. Germline V gene lookup returns CDR1 SGHAT and CDR2 FQNNGV. This CDR3 has 14 amino acids. This entry is derived from a study of regulatory T cells in long-lasting Graves disease. Findings of the study overall: Persistent disease exhibited a predilection for TRBV28, TRBJ1-2 and TRBJ2-5.

HTBI primers from iRepertoire and Arm-PCR of CDR3 regions yielded the TCR beta libraries. MiXCR was run by TCRdb on the multiplex PCR reads, yielding one entry per CDR3 protein. The sample includes roughly 400,000 distinct CDR3 sequences, about 15% of them seen just once. Regarding time point: newly diagnosed GD, antithyroid drugs for less than 3 months. The TCR library used RNA extracted from PBMCs. A roughly 8.1-milliliter sample of peripheral blood was drawn into EDTA tubes. These same records also appear under a second study, on T cells in Graves' hyperthyroidism and ophthalmopathy. As reported in that work: Ophthalmopathy and stable hyperthyroidism were told apart by a 13 V-J model.

The receptor was derived from a woman under 30 with Graves disease. This chain links TRBV11-2 with TRBJ1-2; D gene ambiguous. Material: peripheral blood mononuclear cells (PBMCs), obtained at new diagnosis, from a patient treated with antithyroid drugs. The CDR3 reads CASSLEVQGWGYTF. CDR3 bases: TGTGCCAGCAGCTTAGAGGTCCAAGGATGGGGCTACACCTTC.